This T cell receptor (beta chain) was profiled in a study of control samples from healthy donors and cancer patients. TCRdb keeps only in-frame clones here, not all; method: immunoSEQ multiplex PCR. The sample lists roughly 80,000 clones, roughly 91% occurring once. The TCR was taken from a man in his fifties or sixties in good health. Input material: blood.

CDR3 nucleotides: TGTGCCAGCTCGCGCCGGAACCGTGAAGCTTTCTTT. Encoded protein: CASSRRNREAFF. This sequence joins TRBV6-5 and TRBJ1-1; D ambiguous. Germline V gives CDR1 MNHEY, CDR2 SVGAGI. Trimming cost V 8 bases and J 7 bases, with 14 bases left between them. CDR3 length: 12 amino acids.